A single sample is the source of the 10 T cell receptor beta chains below, sequenced in a study of post-analysis software for immune sequencing data. Broader study findings: In patients, 4 to 6 TRBV segments were more frequent than in controls, with TRBV5-6, TRBV5-1 and TRBV20-1 among them.

No antigen has been identified for these receptors. Sequencing libraries made from TCR beta cDNA carried unique molecular identifiers. Via MiXCR, TCRdb re-called the PCR reads, giving one row per CDR3 protein. The sample has approximately 730,000 distinct CDR3 sequences, roughly 29% seen once. What was sequenced was blood. The receptors shown here come from a girl aged 10-17 years with multiple sclerosis.

This clonotype appeared a few times. The gene calls are TRBV27 and TRBJ1-2; D is ambiguous. V was trimmed by 4 bases and J by 5 bases, leaving 14 bases between them. Germline V CDR1 and CDR2: MNHEY, SMNVEV (reference sequence). This CDR3 is 14 amino acids long. The CDR3 sequence: CASSSLRGGYGYTF. The CDR3 coding sequence is TGTGCCAGCAGTTCCCTCCGGGGAGGGTATGGCTACACCTTC.

This clonotype was counted between two and nine times. This rearrangement joins TRBV10-2 to TRBJ1-4; no reliable D call. The V and J ends lost 9 bases and 5 bases respectively, with 13 bases between them. Germline lookup yields CDR1 WSHSY and CDR2 SAAADI. The CDR3 covers 13 residues. The CDR3 coding sequence is TGCGCCAGACCCAACAGCAGGAATGAAAAACTGTTTTTT. Translated: CARPNSRNEKLFF.

Concerning this clonotype itself: A read error is possible here, since a much larger clone lies one base away. The chain combines TRBV6-2 or TRBV6-3 with TRBJ2-1; no definite D call. Germline loops: CDR1 MNHEY, CDR2 SVGEGT. This CDR3 is built from 16 residues. The DNA of the CDR3 is TGTGCCGGCAGTCGCTCGGGCCGCAGCTCCTACAATGAGCAGTTCTTC. It is translated as CAGSRSGRSSYNEQFF.

The chain has TRBV6-4 and TRBJ2-1, with D perhaps matching TRBD1 (6 bases). Germline CDR1 and CDR2: MRHNA and SNTAGT. Trimming took off 6 bases at V and 6 bases at J, with 18 bases between the two ends. The CDR3 is 15 amino acids. This CDR3 is CASSQGQAGTNEQFF. The CDR3 bases are TGTGCCAGCAGCCAGGGACAAGCAGGTACCAATGAGCAGTTCTTC.

V and J are TRBV20-1 and TRBJ1-1; D not certain. Germline V gene data show CDR1 as DFQATT and CDR2 as SNEGSKA (reference sequence). This CDR3 comprises 11 residues. Between the trimmed V and J ends, which lost 2 bases and 6 bases, there was a span of 7 bases. The CDR3 region has the DNA TGCAGTGCTAGAATAAGGGCTGAAGCTTTCTTT. This encodes CSARIRAEAFF.

CDR3 sequence reads: CASSLNTQGSTGELFF. The CDR3 nucleotides read TGCGCCAGCAGCTTGAACACACAGGGGAGCACCGGGGAGCTGTTTTTT. The chain carries TRBV5-1 and TRBJ2-2, with 7 bases matching TRBD1. The germline gives CDR1 SGHRS, CDR2 YFSETQ. CDR3 length equals 16 residues. The J segment lost 4 bases and the V segment lost 1 base, leaving 7 bases of the junction unmatched.

The V gene is TRBV20-1, the J gene TRBJ2-1, with D uncertain. Germline CDR1 is DFQATT and CDR2 is SNEGSKA (reference sequence). The CDR3 has 14 residues. Trimming left V 4 bases short and J 2 bases short, with 12 bases between. Here the CDR3 reads CSANLGSTYNEQFF. The CDR3 nucleotides are TGCAGTGCTAACTTAGGGTCCACCTACAATGAGCAGTTCTTC.

J is TRBJ2-7 and V is TRBV28, with 7 bases fitting TRBD2. In germline, CDR1 is MDHEN, CDR2 SYDVKM. The trim removed 6 bases at V and 9 bases at J, leaving 17 bases unmatched. The CDR3 contains 15 residues. Here the CDR3 DNA reads TGTGCCAGCAGAACTGGTGGGCGGGAGAGGGATGGGCAGTACTTC. It specifies CASRTGGRERDGQYF.

J is TRBJ2-1 and V is TRBV6-5, with 8 bases lining up with TRBD2. Germline V gene lookup returns CDR1 MNHEY and CDR2 SVGAGI. The CDR3 contains 16 residues. With 5 bases clipped from V and 2 bases from J, the junction kept 8 bases outside the gene matches. CDR3 in amino acids: CASSLRGTSPYNEQFF. In DNA form, the CDR3 reads TGTGCCAGCAGTCTTAGGGGGACTAGTCCCTACAATGAGCAGTTCTTC.

V is TRBV20-1 and J is TRBJ1-2; D uncertain. V lost 5 bases, J lost 3 bases, and 7 bases lay in between. This CDR3 comprises 11 residues. The germline V gene encodes CDR1 DFQATT and CDR2 SNEGSKA (reference sequence). Here the CDR3 DNA reads TGCAGTGCTCCACGGGACTATGGCTACACCTTC. Its translation is CSAPRDYGYTF.